This T cell receptor (beta chain) was found in a study of cytomegalovirus exposure and HLA in healthy donors (dated by TCRdb to about 2017). Concerning the study at large: In an earlier analysis of several hundred of the donors, under 300 Gb of sequence data and approximately 120 million unique TCR beta sequences from 180 million or so T cells were reported. Roughly 300 gigabases of sequencing data and 70 million to 100 million unique TCR sequences were included in an early release covering roughly 600 HLA-typed donors. The genetic ancestry cluster associated with self-reported Caucasian donors included 80% to 90% of the approximately 400 genotyped donors. The study aimed to test whether cataloging public T cell receptors could reveal signatures of past pathogen exposure. The T cell repertoires of 666 subjects were profiled by immunosequencing and related to cytomegalovirus serostatus. Besides the first cohort of roughly 660 subjects, a separate validation cohort made up of 120 different subjects was used. The study combined high-throughput TCR immunosequencing, statistical association of individual TCRs with disease status, and machine learning to predict cytomegalovirus infection status. In a later analysis, previously published TCR beta repertoires from 550 to 750 donors were re-analyzed and high-resolution HLA genotyping was added so that TCR occurrence patterns could be studied. Rather than using new phenotypic data, the later analysis identified candidate immune exposures from TCR beta sequences and from how often those sequences occurred across donors. In an earlier analysis of more than 550 of the donors, high-throughput TCR beta sequencing was used to judge whether each TCR beta V gene segment behaved as functional or pseudogenic. Alongside the repertoire data, information on donor age, sex, ethnicity and CMV serostatus was compiled. In a later genetic analysis, genome-wide SNP genotypes for 398 of the 666 donors were used, and that subset was treated as a discovery cohort. All discovery cohort repertoires had been generated using a single sequencing platform. Class I and class II HLA loci were covered by the typing at four-digit resolution. Typing coverage differed by locus: A, B, C, DRB1 and DQB1 were typed in about 620-630 donors, DQA1 in 522, DPA1 in nearly 610, and DPB1 in 472. About five DR-DQ haplotypes were handled as single units for association and clustering, since linkage in the cohort was strong. Among 300 to 450 genotyped donors of the cohort, an average of around 240,000 unique TCR beta nucleotide sequences were sequenced per donor, roughly 20% of them non-productive.

Note on this clone: The antigen it recognizes is unknown. Base qualities are not at hand, and no much larger clone is one base apart.

V and J are truncated by 6 bases and 5 bases respectively, leaving an intervening sequence of 11 bases. The CDR3 contains 13 residues, cysteine and phenylalanine counted. Only the CDR3 DNA stays, 39 bases, in frame from base 1. Sequences MNHNS (CDR1) and SASEGT (CDR2) are obtained from the germline V gene. General conclusions and limits of the study: V-gene and J-gene trimming of TCR beta chains was associated with a missense DCLRE1C variant in a later genetic analysis, and the association was replicated in an independent cohort. Specific HLA alleles were associated with 15,000 to 20,000 TCR beta sequences at a false discovery rate of 0.05 in a later analysis. HLA typing was unavailable for some donors at each locus, so association tests used only the typed subset. According to the authors, the approach could potentially be generalized to other disease states and immunological phenotypes. In both the original and validation cohorts, the classifier was reported to diagnose cytomegalovirus status with high specificity and sensitivity. Strong co-occurrence of HLA alleles, especially DR and DQ, made assigning TCR associations to individual alleles difficult. The cohort was sequenced for TCR beta chains only, and without alpha or paired-chain data the features that could be detected were limited. In the study, approximately 160 TCR beta chains were listed as associated with cytomegalovirus. A later analysis reported that several top co-occurrence clusters appeared linked to parvovirus B19, influenza, CMV and Epstein-Barr virus. According to a later analysis, most CMV-associated TCR beta chains appeared to be HLA-restricted, and the HLA associations seemed to be driven largely by CMV exposure. Linkage disequilibrium might explain the correlated functional status among segregating V segments, but an unknown experimental factor could not be excluded. Most TCR sequences were observed very rarely across donors, whereas some public TCRs were present in many individuals. A group of highly shared sequence variants was considered likely to be a technical artifact of the sequencing pipeline. In a later genetic analysis, fewer N-insertions in productive TCRs were reported among donors in an Asian-associated ancestry cluster than the roughly 700-donor mean. Because the 87-base-pair reads could not distinguish some IMGT-functional V segments, including TRBV6-2 and TRBV6-3, those segments were excluded. Compared with equally common non-associated chains, HLA-associated TCR beta chains in a later analysis were more clonally expanded and had lower generation probabilities. Because counts were too low, 15 to 20 rarely observed V segments, including chromosome 9 orphons, were left out of the earlier analysis of a few hundred of the donors. A further reported finding was that TCR beta sequences accurately predicted the HLA-A and HLA-B alleles for most subjects in the first cohort. According to a later analysis, TCR association rates differed among HLA loci, with DRB1 alleles showing the most associated TCRs and HLA-C alleles showing the fewest. Roughly uniform sequencing depth across donors was assumed in presence/absence analyses, although this assumption may not hold. In vitro tests confirmed that a few of the cytomegalovirus-associated TCR beta chains recognize cytomegalovirus antigens. Broadly in line with IMGT annotations, most TCR beta V segments showed up in productive rearrangements about 87% or about 30% of the time in an earlier analysis of a few hundred of the donors. CMV serostatus was the only immune exposure information available for the cohort.

Libraries came from the immunoSEQ multiplex PCR assay. For the multiplex PCR, a mixture combining 60 forward primers for TCR Vbeta segments and 13 reverse primers for TCR Jbeta segments was used. The CDR3 region of rearranged TCR beta genes was amplified from genomic DNA with a multiplex PCR assay. The amplified TCR beta libraries were sequenced on the Illumina HiSeq System as 87-base-pair reads. The study's own analysis went as follows. A later analysis tallied around 80 million unique TCR beta chains across the 666 repertoires, and approximately 9.9 million of those chains were shared by two or more donors. To remove PCR and sequencing errors, raw reads were error-corrected and collapsed into unique sequences using a nearest-neighbor algorithm that merged closely related sequences. Alignment of CDR3 sequences to IMGT reference sequences was used to assign V, D and J gene segments. For a sequence to be retained, a match of at least six nucleotides was required to both a V gene segment and a J gene segment. A rearrangement counted as productive if the CDR3 had no stop codons and remained in frame with V and J, and every other rearrangement counted as non-productive. CDR3 was defined according to IMGT convention as the region running from the second conserved V-encoded cysteine to the conserved J-encoded phenylalanine. The earlier analysis of around 640 of the donors excluded sequences that lacked an unambiguous match to a single V gene segment. In an earlier analysis of approximately 590 of the donors, a V segment was called functional when productive rearrangements were above 56.7%, and segregating when the standard deviation between donors exceeded 5%. To diagnose cytomegalovirus status from the catalog of TCR beta chain sequences, a statistical classification framework was built. In a later analysis, TCR nucleotide sequences were compared against IMGT/GENE-DB human TR gene sequences so that V and J genes could be assigned. Using the TCRdist pipeline, a later analysis assigned CDR3 sequences along with most-parsimonious VDJ recombination scenarios. In a later analysis, each TCR beta chain was defined by its CDR3 amino acid sequence together with its V-gene family, and reads without a unique V-gene family were excluded. A later analysis removed several hundred highly shared, low-generation-probability nucleotide sequences to deal with suspected cross-contamination and a sequencing artifact. For each public chain, a later analysis derived a clonal expansion index from normalized ranks of inferred template counts within each repertoire. A later analysis computed generation probabilities with a VDJ recombination model fitted to out-of-frame rearrangements, and checked the results against IGoR. Hypergeometric tests were used in a later analysis to score TCR-TCR, TCR-HLA and TCR-CMV co-occurrence, with a repertoire-size bias correction applied to the TCR pairs. False discovery rates were estimated in a later analysis by permuting HLA or CMV assignments 20 times. In a later analysis, co-occurring TCRs were grouped using DBSCAN, with TCRdist sequence similarity added in when clustering inside HLA-allele-positive subsets. Repertoires with fewer than 30,000 or more than 120,000 public chains, plus five repertoires with anomalous nucleotide sharing, were excluded from co-occurrence clustering. This is the immuneACCESS table as TCRdb keeps it, with only in-frame sequences that have V and J called. A part of the clones is gone; compared with another copy, unresolved V genes explain less than half, and the rest is unexplained. D and trimming come from the DNA, and the V and J calls and clone size come from that table. This sample lists fewer than 65,000 clones; roughly 77% were detected once. The top ten clones comprise 2.5% to 3.5% of the sample.

The cohort comprised fewer than 750 healthy bone marrow donors. At the time of sampling, all cohort members were nominally healthy, though unrecorded immune exposures were likely present. The donor tested CMV seropositive and was one of the 289 seropositive cohort members. Every donor gave a peripheral blood sample, and the peripheral blood mononuclear cells from that sample were used for TCR beta sequencing. The Qiagen DNeasy Blood Extraction Kit was used to extract genomic DNA from the blood cell samples. The specimen was PBMCs. This receptor was taken from a woman aged 40 to 49 in good health and CMV-seropositive. The chain couples TRBV6-1 to TRBJ2-1; the D region possibly corresponds to TRBD1 (5 bases align). CDR3 loop: CASSWGRDNEQFF. Here is the DNA: TGTGCCAGCAGCTGGGGCAGGGACAATGAGCAGTTCTTC.